This T cell receptor beta chain stems from a study of OX40 agonist ivuxolimab in advanced cancers. Germline CDR1 and CDR2: GTSNPN and SVGIG (reference sequence). CDR3 length: 13 residues. Trimming took off 4 bases at V and 4 bases at J, with 13 bases between the two ends. The method was immunoSEQ multiplex PCR; TCRdb's version includes in-frame clones alone and lacks a portion of them. The sample holds about 70,000 clones; 65% to 90% are singletons and the top ten take 0.5% to 0.55%. The chain has TRBV30 and TRBJ1-1; no reliable D call. This receptor was identified in an adult with an advanced solid tumor such as melanoma, head and neck, liver or kidney cancer. The specimen comprised CD4+ or CD8+ T cells sorted from blood, sampled in a trial of the OX40 agonist ivuxolimab. CDR3 sequence: CAWMGPFGTEAFF. CDR3 coding DNA: TGTGCCTGGATGGGTCCATTTGGCACTGAAGCTTTCTTT.